This TCR beta chain was documented in a study of T cell responses to AZD1222 COVID-19 vaccine. Per germline, CDR1 SGHDN and CDR2 FVKESK. V dropped 0 bases and J dropped 10; count of bases not matched to a gene: 8. This CDR3 is built from 15 residues. Data came from immunoSEQ multiplex PCR; TCRdb stores just in-frame clones and leaves some out. This table has fewer than 200,000 clones, over 85% appearing once. Study-wide results and caveats: Repertoire samples came only from after the peak T cell response. Baseline seropositives among AZD1222 recipients totaled only five to seven.

Details on this clone: What it binds is unknown.

Source: peripheral blood, taken 28 days after the second dose of the MenACWY control vaccine. The clonotype comes from an adult who received the MenACWY meningococcal vaccine as a control. The V call is TRBV14, the J call TRBJ1-4; the match to TRBD1 covers 7 bases. CDR3 in DNA: TGTGCCAGCAGCCAAGACCAGGGGGTCTTCGCAAAACTGTTTTTT. It is translated as CASSQDQGVFAKLFF.